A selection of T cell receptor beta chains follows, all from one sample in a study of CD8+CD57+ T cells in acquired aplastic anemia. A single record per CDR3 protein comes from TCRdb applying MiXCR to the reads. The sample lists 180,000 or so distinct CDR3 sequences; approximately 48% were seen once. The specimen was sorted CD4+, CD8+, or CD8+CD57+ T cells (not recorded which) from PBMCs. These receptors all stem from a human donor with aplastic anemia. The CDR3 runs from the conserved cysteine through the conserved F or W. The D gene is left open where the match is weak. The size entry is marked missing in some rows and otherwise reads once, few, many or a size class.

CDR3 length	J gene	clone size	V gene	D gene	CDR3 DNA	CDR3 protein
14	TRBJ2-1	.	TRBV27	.	TGTGCCAGCAGTTTCCAGAGTGCGGCCAATGAGCAGCTCTTC	CASSFQSAANEQLF
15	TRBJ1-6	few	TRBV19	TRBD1	TGTGCCAGTAGTCCGGACAGGGAGGCACATTCACCCCTCCACTTT	CASSPDREAHSPLHF
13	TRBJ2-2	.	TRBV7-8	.	TGTGCCAGCAGCTCGGACAACCGAGGGGAGCTGTTTTTT	CASSSDNRGELFF
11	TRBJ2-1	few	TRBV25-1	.	TGTGCCAGCAGTGCCTACAATGAGCAGTTCTTC	CASSAYNEQFF
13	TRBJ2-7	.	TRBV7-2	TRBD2	TGTGCCAGCAGCACCGGACTAGCTAGAGAGCAGTACTTC	CASSTGLAREQYF
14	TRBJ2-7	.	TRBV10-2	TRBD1	TGCGCCAGCCAAAAAGACAGGGTCCGCTACGAGCAGTACTTC	CASQKDRVRYEQYF
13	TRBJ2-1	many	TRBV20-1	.	TGCAGTGCTGTAAGGGGGGGGGCTGTTGAGCAGTTCTTC	CSAVRGGAVEQFF
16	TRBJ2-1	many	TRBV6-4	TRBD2	TGTGCCAGCAGTGATCGGTCTAGCGGGGTGTACAATGAGCAGTTCTTC	CASSDRSSGVYNEQFF
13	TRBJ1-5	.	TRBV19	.	TGTGCCAGCAGTAGCGCTAGCAATCAGCCCCAGCATTTT	CASSSASNQPQHF
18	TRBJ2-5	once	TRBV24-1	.	TGTGCCACCAGTGATCCCATAGCGGACAGTCAGTTTAGAGAGACCCAGTACTTC	CATSDPIADSQFRETQYF
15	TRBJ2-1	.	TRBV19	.	TGTGCCAGTAGTGCATTCAGGGGGGCCTACAATGAGCAGTTCTTC	CASSAFRGAYNEQFF
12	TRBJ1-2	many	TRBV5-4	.	TGTGCCAGCAGCCTCGGGTTGCGGGGCTACACCTTC	CASSLGLRGYTF
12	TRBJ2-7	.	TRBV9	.	TGTGCCAGCGGTGGGGGGACCTACGAGCAGTACTTC	CASGGGTYEQYF
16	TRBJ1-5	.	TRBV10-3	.	TGTGCCATCAGTGAGTCGAAGACAGGTAGTTATCAGCCCCAGCATTTT	CAISESKTGSYQPQHF
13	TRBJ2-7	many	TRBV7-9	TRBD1	TGTGCCAGCCTCCTGACAGGGTCCTACGAGCAGTACTTC	CASLLTGSYEQYF
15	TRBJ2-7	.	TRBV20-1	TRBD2	TGCAGTGCTAGAGATATGACTAGCGGGGGGAACGAGCAGTACTTC	CSARDMTSGGNEQYF
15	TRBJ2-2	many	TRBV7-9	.	TGTGCCAGCAGCTGGGGGGGCATGTCGTCCGGGGAGCTGTTTTTT	CASSWGGMSSGELFF
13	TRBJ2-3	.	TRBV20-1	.	TGCAGTGCTAGAACCAGGGGGGCAGACACGCAGTATTTT	CSARTRGADTQYF
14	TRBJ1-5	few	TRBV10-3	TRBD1	TGTGCCATCAGTCAGGGGGAAGGCAATCAGCCCCAGCATTTT	CAISQGEGNQPQHF
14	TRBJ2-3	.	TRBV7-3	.	TGTGCCAGCGATACAGGTTCTAGCACAGATACGCAGTATTTT	CASDTGSSTDTQYF
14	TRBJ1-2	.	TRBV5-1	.	TGCGCCAGCAGCTTAGAGCCGGTTAACTATGGCTACACCTTC	CASSLEPVNYGYTF
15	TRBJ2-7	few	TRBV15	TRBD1	TGTGCCACCAGCAGGGAGGGGACAGGACCCTACGAGCAGTACTTC	CATSREGTGPYEQYF
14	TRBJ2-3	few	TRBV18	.	TGTGCCAGCTCACCATCCAGAAGCACAGATACGCAGTATTTT	CASSPSRSTDTQYF
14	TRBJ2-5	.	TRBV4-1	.	TGCGCCAGCAGCCAAGACCGGGGTGCGGAGACCCAGTACTTC	CASSQDRGAETQYF
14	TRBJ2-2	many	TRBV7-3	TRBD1	TGTGCCAGCAGCCGACAGGGTACAACCGGGGAGCTGTTTTTT	CASSRQGTTGELFF
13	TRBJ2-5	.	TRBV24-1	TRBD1	TGTGCCACCTCCGGGACAGGGGCAGAGACCCAGTACTTC	CATSGTGAETQYF
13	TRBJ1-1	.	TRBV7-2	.	TGTGCCAGCAGCCTCAGGGTGTACACTGAAGCTTTCTTT	CASSLRVYTEAFF
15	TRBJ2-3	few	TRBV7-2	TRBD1	TGTGCCAGCAGCTTGAGAGGGGGCGCGTGGGATACGCAGTATTTT	CASSLRGGAWDTQYF